This T cell receptor beta chain was captured in a study of T cell repertoires in cytomegalovirus infection. Study summary: CMV epitopes in the study were HLA-C-restricted (recently identified) and HLA-B-restricted (well studied). Public TCR beta signatures indicated both CMV infection and matching HLA type. Study-wide findings and caveats: HLA-C-restricted CMV clonotypes gave the most frequent clonotype in two of eight donors.

As concerns this clonotype: What it recognizes is unknown.

TCRdb re-analysed the reads in MiXCR, keeping a single row per CDR3 protein. The top ten clones hold more than 13% of a sample with some 940,000 distinct CDR3 sequences, roughly 30% of them seen once. This CDR3 region has 13 residues. The germline V and J ends were trimmed by 5 bases and 6 bases, with 11 bases remaining between them. CDR1 is SGHVS, CDR2 FNYEAQ, per germline. The sample here was cultured CD8+ T cells from PBMCs, taken from culture after CMV antigen stimulation. This sequence joins TRBV7-6 and TRBJ1-3; D is uncertain. The clonotype originates from a human donor in good health (CMV status not recorded). Some clones in this sample may be carry-over from other donors' samples. In DNA form, the CDR3 reads TGTGCCAGCAGCCCCCGGCAGGAAAACACCATATATTTT. Amino acid sequence: CASSPRQENTIYF.